A single sample is the source of the 22 T cell receptor beta chains below, sequenced in a study of T cells expressing NK-cell markers. TCRdb processed the 5' RACE reads again and assigns one entry to each CDR3 protein, with no DNA. The repertoire table contains about 390,000 distinct CDR3 sequences. The sample was blood T cells: a sorted CD56 or NKG2C T cell subset, CD4+ or CD8+ T cells, or bulk PBMC T cells (not recorded which). The receptor source for this set is a woman aged 50 to 60 in good health.

V and J are TRBV20-1 and TRBJ2-7; the TCRdb D gene call, TRBD2, has no DNA to confirm it. The germline V gene encodes CDR1 DFQATT and CDR2 SNEGSKA (reference sequence). The CDR3 has 14 residues. The CDR3: CSARGLAEPYEQYF.

The genes are TRBV15 and TRBJ2-4. The CDR3 runs to 13 residues. Germline values: CDR1 LNHNV, CDR2 YYDKDF (reference sequence). The CDR3 sequence is CATSRPDRNIQYF.

This chain joins TRBV10-3 and TRBJ2-5; TCRdb's D gene call, TRBD1, goes unchecked for lack of DNA. The length of the CDR3 is 16 residues. Germline V CDR1 and CDR2: ENHRY, SYGVKD. The chain's CDR3 is CAISDGAGPGRETQYF.

This chain uses TRBV29-1 with TRBJ2-1. The CDR3 covers 13 residues. Germline CDR1 SQVTM, CDR2 ANQGSEA. The CDR3 protein is CSEPDRLVHEQFF.

The chain joins TRBV18 to TRBJ2-5. This CDR3 is built from 14 residues. Germline CDR1 KGHSH, CDR2 LQKENI. The CDR3 sequence is CASSPKGSTETQYF.

V is TRBV4-2 and J is TRBJ2-1; TCRdb gives TRBD2 as the D gene, but with no DNA this cannot be confirmed. CDR1 is LGHNA and CDR2 is YNFKEQ in the germline V gene. This CDR3 has 17 amino acids. The CDR3 loop is CASSQGLAAFRRNEQFF.

The V and J genes are TRBV11-3 and TRBJ2-3; TCRdb returns TRBD1, unconfirmable since there is no DNA. CDR1 is SGHNT and CDR2 is YENEEA in the germline V gene. This CDR3 spans 16 amino acids. The CDR3 here is CASSARTGENTDTQYF.

V is TRBV6-4 and J is TRBJ2-1. The germline V gene has CDR1 MRHNA and CDR2 SNTAGT. The CDR3 consists of 14 residues. The CDR3 reads CASSEERSYNEQFF.

V and J are TRBV10-3 and TRBJ2-1; TCRdb picks TRBD1, but there is no DNA to check that call. The germline V gene has CDR1 ENHRY and CDR2 SYGVKD. This CDR3 region has 13 residues. CDR3 sequence reads: CAIRDIDYNEQFF.

The V gene is TRBV12-3 or TRBV12-4, the J gene TRBJ2-1; TCRdb outputs TRBD2, but without DNA this stays unchecked. The length of the CDR3 is 14 residues. CDR3 sequence: CASSLRDPLPEQFF.

V is TRBV24-1 and J is TRBJ2-1; as DNA is missing, the TRBD2 call by TCRdb cannot be tested. This CDR3 is built from 13 residues. Germline V gene sequence: CDR1 KGHDR, CDR2 SFDVKD. The CDR3 reads CATSDRWLAVQFF.

The chain uses TRBV5-1 and TRBJ2-5; the D call of TRBD1 rests on TCRdb alone, since no DNA is present to check it. Germline V gene sequence: CDR1 SGHRS, CDR2 YFSETQ. CDR3 length: 16 residues. CDR3 region: CASSLGDRLIQETQYF. The variable domain in full, completed from reference TRBV5-1 and TRBJ2-5, reads KAGVTQTPRYLIKTRGQQVTLSCSPISGHRSVSWYQQTPGQGLQFLFEYFSETQRNKGNFPGRFSGRQFSNSRSEMNVSTLELGDSALYLCASSLGDRLIQETQYFGPGTRLLVL.

The chain couples TRBV5-1 to TRBJ2-3; TCRdb designates TRBD2, a call that cannot be tested without DNA. CDR3 length equals 15 residues. Germline lookup yields CDR1 SGHRS and CDR2 YFSETQ. The CDR3 sequence is CASSLAGTGDGTQYF.

The chain recombines TRBV11-2 with TRBJ2-2; no DNA is available, so the TRBD1 call from TCRdb remains unchecked. The CDR3 covers 15 residues. CDR1 SGHAT and CDR2 FQNNGV come from the germline V gene. The CDR3 is CASSAGDHNTGELFF.

The chain combines TRBV7-2 with TRBJ2-7; the TRBD2 assignment by TCRdb is unverifiable without DNA. Germline V gene sequence: CDR1 SGHTA, CDR2 FQGNSA. The CDR3 consists of 17 residues. The CDR3 sequence: CASSLGLAGARENEQYF.

The genes are TRBV12-3 or TRBV12-4 and TRBJ2-3; absent DNA, TCRdb's TRBD2 call cannot be checked. CDR3 size: 16 residues. CDR3 loop: CASSFFSGVGTDTQYF.

The chain joins TRBV15 to TRBJ1-1; without DNA, the TCRdb call of TRBD1 cannot be checked. Per the germline V gene, CDR1 is LNHNV and CDR2 is YYDKDF (reference sequence). The CDR3 is made up of 17 amino acids. The CDR3 region is CATSEPYGAGQNTEAFF.

This chain connects TRBV7-2 to TRBJ2-1; no DNA is available, so the TRBD1 call from TCRdb remains unchecked. The length of the CDR3 is 15 residues. Germline CDR1 and CDR2: SGHTA and FQGNSA. The CDR3 sequence: CASTVTGTPTHEQFF.

The chain is built from TRBV6-5 and TRBJ2-3; TCRdb's assignment of TRBD1 cannot be checked, as there is no DNA. CDR3 size: 16 residues. Germline V lookup: CDR1 MNHEY, CDR2 SVGAGI. The CDR3 is CASRHTQGAAKDTQYF.

The V call is TRBV10-3, the J call TRBJ2-3; the D call of TRBD2 rests on TCRdb alone, since no DNA is present to check it. The CDR3 is made up of 12 amino acids. From germline, CDR1 is ENHRY and CDR2 SYGVKD. CDR3 sequence reads: CAISEEAGTQYF.

The CDR3 protein is CATSNPGATGELFF. V is TRBV15 and J is TRBJ2-2; TCRdb lists TRBD1, though no DNA is available to test this call. Germline V gene data show CDR1 as LNHNV and CDR2 as YYDKDF (reference sequence). CDR3 size: 14 residues. Filled out from reference TRBV15 and TRBJ2-2, the complete variable domain reads DAMVIQNPRYQVTQFGKPVTLSCSQTLNHNVMYWYQQKSSQAPKLLFHYYDKDFNNEADTPDNFQSRRPNTSFCFLDIRSPGLGDTAMYLCATSNPGATGELFFGEGSRLTVL.

This rearrangement joins TRBV20-1 to TRBJ1-4; the TCRdb D gene call, TRBD1, has no DNA to confirm it. This CDR3 has 18 residues. Looked up from germline, CDR1 is DFQATT and CDR2 is SNEGSKA (reference sequence). The CDR3 sequence: CSARDWGEAGGQNEKLFF.